A selection of T cell receptor beta chains follows, all from one sample in a study of blood T cell repertoires in COVID-19. The protocol was immunoSEQ multiplex PCR, while the TCRdb copy is restricted to in-frame clones and leaves out a portion. The table has approximately 240,000 clones, 92% seen once. Sequencing was carried out using peripheral blood. These receptors came from a man aged 25 to 45 with COVID-19, enrolled during active disease. Both conserved end residues are part of each CDR3. The order of the fields is V gene, clone size, J gene, CDR3 length, D gene, CDR3 protein, CDR3 DNA. The D gene is left open where the match is weak. A row's size may be missing; if present it is once, few, many or a size class.

v_call: TRBV12-3/TRBV12-4
clone_size: once
j_call: TRBJ2-7
cdr3_length: 12
d_call: .
cdr3_aa: CASSFQNHEQYF
cdr3_nt: TGTGCCAGCAGTTTTCAGAACCACGAGCAGTACTTC

v_call: TRBV10-1
clone_size: .
j_call: TRBJ2-1
cdr3_length: 19
d_call: TRBD1
cdr3_aa: CASSGRQGQTPNSYNEQFF
cdr3_nt: TGCGCCAGCAGTGGTAGACAGGGGCAAACTCCAAACTCCTACAATGAGCAGTTCTTC

v_call: TRBV6-2/TRBV6-3
clone_size: .
j_call: TRBJ2-7
cdr3_length: 17
d_call: .
cdr3_aa: CASSPRLGSGSSYEQYF
cdr3_nt: TGTGCCAGCAGCCCCCGACTTGGTTCGGGGAGCTCCTACGAGCAGTACTTC

v_call: TRBV29-1
clone_size: .
j_call: TRBJ2-3
cdr3_length: 11
d_call: .
cdr3_aa: CSVSETDTQYF
cdr3_nt: TGCAGCGTTTCGGAGACAGATACGCAGTATTTT

v_call: TRBV5-1
clone_size: .
j_call: TRBJ1-1
cdr3_length: 13
d_call: .
cdr3_aa: CASRTGENTEAFF
cdr3_nt: TGCGCCAGCAGGACCGGGGAGAACACTGAAGCTTTCTTT

v_call: TRBV7-3
clone_size: .
j_call: TRBJ2-1
cdr3_length: 15
d_call: TRBD2
cdr3_aa: CASSPKGGGRNEQFF
cdr3_nt: TGTGCCAGCAGCCCCAAGGGCGGGGGGAGGAATGAGCAGTTCTTC

v_call: TRBV6-5
clone_size: .
j_call: TRBJ2-2
cdr3_length: 14
d_call: TRBD1
cdr3_aa: CASISGQAVGELFF
cdr3_nt: TGTGCCAGCATTAGTGGACAGGCCGTGGGGGAGCTGTTTTTT

v_call: TRBV12-3/TRBV12-4
clone_size: .
j_call: TRBJ1-2
cdr3_length: 13
d_call: TRBD1
cdr3_aa: CASSPQQGAGYTF
cdr3_nt: TGTGCCAGCAGCCCTCAACAGGGGGCTGGCTACACCTTC

v_call: TRBV5-1
clone_size: .
j_call: TRBJ2-4
cdr3_length: 13
d_call: .
cdr3_aa: CASSYGEGGLQYF
cdr3_nt: TGCGCCAGCAGCTACGGAGAGGGAGGCCTTCAGTACTTC

v_call: TRBV5-4
clone_size: once
j_call: TRBJ2-1
cdr3_length: 16
d_call: TRBD2
cdr3_aa: CASSFPSGGPNNEQFF
cdr3_nt: TGTGCCAGCAGCTTCCCTAGCGGGGGGCCCAACAATGAGCAGTTCTTC

v_call: TRBV25-1
clone_size: once
j_call: TRBJ1-1
cdr3_length: 14
d_call: .
cdr3_aa: CASSGTGGSTEAFF
cdr3_nt: TGTGCCAGCAGTGGGACCGGGGGGTCCACTGAAGCTTTCTTT

v_call: TRBV2
clone_size: .
j_call: TRBJ1-5
cdr3_length: 17
d_call: TRBD1
cdr3_aa: CASSDQTGGRGNQPQHF
cdr3_nt: TGTGCCAGCAGCGACCAGACAGGGGGCAGGGGCAATCAGCCCCAGCATTTT

v_call: TRBV10-1
clone_size: .
j_call: TRBJ2-1
cdr3_length: 13
d_call: TRBD2
cdr3_aa: CASRGEGSMEQFF
cdr3_nt: TGCGCCAGCCGGGGGGAAGGATCAATGGAGCAGTTCTTC

v_call: TRBV27
clone_size: .
j_call: TRBJ2-7
cdr3_length: 16
d_call: TRBD2
cdr3_aa: CASSLGGGGPAYEQYF
cdr3_nt: TGTGCCAGCAGTTTAGGTGGCGGGGGGCCCGCCTACGAGCAGTACTTC

v_call: TRBV19
clone_size: .
j_call: TRBJ2-3
cdr3_length: 16
d_call: TRBD2
cdr3_aa: CASSPMGSGGTDTQYF
cdr3_nt: TGTGCCAGTAGTCCTATGGGTAGCGGGGGGACCGATACGCAGTATTTT

v_call: TRBV19
clone_size: once
j_call: TRBJ1-3
cdr3_length: 14
d_call: TRBD1
cdr3_aa: CASSRDRGGNTIYF
cdr3_nt: TGTGCCAGTTCCCGGGACAGGGGTGGAAACACCATATATTTT

v_call: TRBV6-6
clone_size: .
j_call: TRBJ2-2
cdr3_length: 14
d_call: TRBD2
cdr3_aa: CASSYSREAGELFF
cdr3_nt: TGTGCCAGCAGTTACTCCCGGGAGGCCGGGGAGCTGTTTTTT

v_call: TRBV12-3/TRBV12-4
clone_size: .
j_call: TRBJ1-2
cdr3_length: 13
d_call: .
cdr3_aa: CASSLGQNYGYTF
cdr3_nt: TGTGCCAGCAGCCTCGGACAGAACTATGGCTACACCTTC

v_call: TRBV28
clone_size: .
j_call: TRBJ2-5
cdr3_length: 14
d_call: TRBD2
cdr3_aa: CASRGSGGQETQYF
cdr3_nt: TGTGCCAGCAGGGGAAGCGGGGGGCAAGAGACCCAGTACTTC

v_call: TRBV11-2
clone_size: .
j_call: TRBJ2-5
cdr3_length: 16
d_call: TRBD1
cdr3_aa: CASSLGPGQEGETQYF
cdr3_nt: TGTGCCAGCAGCTTAGGCCCGGGACAGGAGGGAGAGACCCAGTACTTC

v_call: TRBV7-9
clone_size: .
j_call: TRBJ2-5
cdr3_length: 17
d_call: TRBD2
cdr3_aa: CASSLVGGGAIQETQYF
cdr3_nt: TGTGCCAGCAGCTTAGTAGGCGGGGGGGCCATCCAAGAGACCCAGTACTTC

v_call: TRBV9
clone_size: .
j_call: TRBJ2-3
cdr3_length: 14
d_call: .
cdr3_aa: CASSVDREGDTQYF
cdr3_nt: TGTGCCAGCAGCGTAGACAGGGAGGGAGATACGCAGTATTTT

v_call: TRBV19
clone_size: .
j_call: TRBJ2-7
cdr3_length: 15
d_call: TRBD1
cdr3_aa: CASSIDGQGSYEQYF
cdr3_nt: TGTGCCAGTAGTATTGACGGACAGGGCTCCTACGAGCAGTACTTC

v_call: TRBV10-3
clone_size: .
j_call: TRBJ2-3
cdr3_length: 14
d_call: .
cdr3_aa: CATRVGLEGDTQYF
cdr3_nt: TGTGCCACCCGAGTAGGTCTTGAGGGAGATACGCAGTATTTT

v_call: TRBV6-5
clone_size: .
j_call: TRBJ1-3
cdr3_length: 15
d_call: .
cdr3_aa: CASSPLGGSGNTIYF
cdr3_nt: TGTGCCAGCAGTCCACTCGGGGGCTCTGGAAACACCATATATTTT

v_call: TRBV7-9
clone_size: .
j_call: TRBJ2-7
cdr3_length: 14
d_call: TRBD1
cdr3_aa: CASSLHRDSYEQYF
cdr3_nt: TGTGCCAGCAGCCTACACCGGGACAGCTACGAGCAGTACTTC

v_call: TRBV5-6
clone_size: .
j_call: TRBJ1-5
cdr3_length: 13
d_call: .
cdr3_aa: CASSLGANQPQHF
cdr3_nt: TGTGCCAGCAGCTTGGGGGCCAATCAGCCCCAGCATTTT

v_call: TRBV7-2
clone_size: .
j_call: TRBJ2-3
cdr3_length: 14
d_call: .
cdr3_aa: CASSLDTNTDTQYF
cdr3_nt: TGTGCCAGCAGCTTAGATACTAACACAGATACGCAGTATTTT

v_call: TRBV3-1/TRBV3-2
clone_size: .
j_call: TRBJ2-3
cdr3_length: 17
d_call: TRBD2
cdr3_aa: CASSQDLAGLAGGAQYF
cdr3_nt: TGTGCCAGCAGCCAAGATCTCGCCGGACTAGCGGGGGGTGCGCAGTATTTT

v_call: TRBV7-9
clone_size: .
j_call: TRBJ1-1
cdr3_length: 14
d_call: .
cdr3_aa: CASSLQGLGTEAFF
cdr3_nt: TGTGCCAGCAGCTTGCAGGGGCTGGGCACTGAAGCTTTCTTT

v_call: TRBV28
clone_size: .
j_call: TRBJ2-7
cdr3_length: 18
d_call: .
cdr3_aa: CASSLIVPPGQVGYEQYF
cdr3_nt: TGTGCCAGCAGTTTAATCGTCCCGCCGGGACAAGTAGGCTACGAGCAGTACTTC

v_call: TRBV18
clone_size: .
j_call: TRBJ2-1
cdr3_length: 15
d_call: .
cdr3_aa: CASSPAGHSYNEQFF
cdr3_nt: TGTGCCAGCTCACCAGCAGGGCACTCCTACAATGAGCAGTTCTTC

v_call: TRBV7-9
clone_size: .
j_call: TRBJ2-1
cdr3_length: 15
d_call: .
cdr3_aa: CAITYRDTSYNEQFF
cdr3_nt: TGTGCCATCACATACCGGGACACCTCCTACAATGAGCAGTTCTTC

v_call: TRBV19
clone_size: .
j_call: TRBJ1-1
cdr3_length: 18
d_call: TRBD1
cdr3_aa: CASSSDRDPRGVNTEAFF
cdr3_nt: TGTGCCAGTAGTAGCGACAGGGACCCGCGCGGGGTGAACACTGAAGCTTTCTTT

v_call: TRBV7-9
clone_size: .
j_call: TRBJ2-7
cdr3_length: 13
d_call: TRBD1
cdr3_aa: CASSWTGVYEQYF
cdr3_nt: TGTGCCAGCAGCTGGACAGGGGTTTACGAGCAGTACTTC

v_call: TRBV15
clone_size: .
j_call: TRBJ1-1
cdr3_length: 13
d_call: .
cdr3_aa: CATSEQQNTEAFF
cdr3_nt: TGTGCCACCAGCGAACAGCAGAACACTGAAGCTTTCTTT

v_call: TRBV6-6
clone_size: .
j_call: TRBJ1-2
cdr3_length: 15
d_call: TRBD1
cdr3_aa: CASSPDPGTGKGYTF
cdr3_nt: TGTGCCAGCAGTCCGGATCCCGGGACAGGGAAGGGCTACACCTTC

v_call: TRBV7-7
clone_size: once
j_call: TRBJ2-1
cdr3_length: 13
d_call: .
cdr3_aa: CASSSTGFNEQFF
cdr3_nt: TGTGCCAGCAGCTCAACAGGGTTCAATGAGCAGTTCTTC

v_call: TRBV4-1
clone_size: .
j_call: TRBJ2-2
cdr3_length: 18
d_call: TRBD2
cdr3_aa: CASSHPIGLAGGTGELFF
cdr3_nt: TGCGCCAGCAGCCATCCCATCGGACTAGCGGGGGGCACCGGGGAGCTGTTTTTT

v_call: TRBV27
clone_size: .
j_call: TRBJ1-5
cdr3_length: 14
d_call: TRBD1
cdr3_aa: CASRGTGTHQPQHF
cdr3_nt: TGTGCCAGCAGGGGGACAGGGACTCATCAGCCCCAGCATTTT

v_call: TRBV29-1
clone_size: .
j_call: TRBJ2-7
cdr3_length: 10
d_call: .
cdr3_aa: CSVDQGGQYF
cdr3_nt: TGCAGCGTTGACCAGGGGGGGCAGTACTTC

v_call: TRBV7-2
clone_size: once
j_call: TRBJ1-6
cdr3_length: 14
d_call: .
cdr3_aa: CASSLEGGDSPLHF
cdr3_nt: TGTGCCAGCAGCTTAGAGGGGGGGGATTCACCCCTCCACTTT